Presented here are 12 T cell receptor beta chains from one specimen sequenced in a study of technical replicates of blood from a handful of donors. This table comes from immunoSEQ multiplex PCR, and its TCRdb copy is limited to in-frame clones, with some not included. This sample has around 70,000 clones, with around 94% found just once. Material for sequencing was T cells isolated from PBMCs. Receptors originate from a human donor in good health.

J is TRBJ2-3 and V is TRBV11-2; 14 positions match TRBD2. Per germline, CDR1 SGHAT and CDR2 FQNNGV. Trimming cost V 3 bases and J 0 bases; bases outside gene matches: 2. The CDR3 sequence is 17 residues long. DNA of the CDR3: TGTGCCAGCAGCTTGACTAGCGGGAGGGCTAGCACAGATACGCAGTATTTT. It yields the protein CASSLTSGRASTDTQYF.

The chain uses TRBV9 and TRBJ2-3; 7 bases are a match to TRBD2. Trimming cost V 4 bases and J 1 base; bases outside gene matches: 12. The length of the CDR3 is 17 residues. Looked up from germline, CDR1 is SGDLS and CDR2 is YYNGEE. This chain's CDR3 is CASSPYPSSGRTDTQYF. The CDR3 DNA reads TGTGCCAGCAGCCCCTATCCGAGTAGCGGGCGCACAGATACGCAGTATTTT.

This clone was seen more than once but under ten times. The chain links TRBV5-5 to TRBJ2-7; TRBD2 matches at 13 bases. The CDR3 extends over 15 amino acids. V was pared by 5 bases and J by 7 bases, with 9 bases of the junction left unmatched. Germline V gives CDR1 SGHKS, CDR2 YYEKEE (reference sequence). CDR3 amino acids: CASRIGTSGAGEQYF. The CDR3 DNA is TGTGCCAGCAGGATAGGGACTAGCGGGGCCGGGGAGCAGTACTTC.

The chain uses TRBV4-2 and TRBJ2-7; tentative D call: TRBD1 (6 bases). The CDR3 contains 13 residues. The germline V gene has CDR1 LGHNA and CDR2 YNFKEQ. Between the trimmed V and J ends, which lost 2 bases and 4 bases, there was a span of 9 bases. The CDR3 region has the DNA TGTGCCAGCAGCCAAAGAACAGGGTACGAGCAGTACTTC. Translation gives CASSQRTGYEQYF.

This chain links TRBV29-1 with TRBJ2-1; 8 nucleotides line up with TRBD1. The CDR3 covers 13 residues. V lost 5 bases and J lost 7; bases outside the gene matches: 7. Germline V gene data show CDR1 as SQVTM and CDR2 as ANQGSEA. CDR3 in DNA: TGCAGCGTTCCCAGGACAGGGAGGAATGAGCAGTTCTTC. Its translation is CSVPRTGRNEQFF.

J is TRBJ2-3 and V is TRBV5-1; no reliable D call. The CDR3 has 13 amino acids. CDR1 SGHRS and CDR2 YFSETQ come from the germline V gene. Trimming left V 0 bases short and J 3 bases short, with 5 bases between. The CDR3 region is CASSLVYTDTQYF. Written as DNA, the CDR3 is TGCGCCAGCAGCTTGGTGTATACAGATACGCAGTATTTT.

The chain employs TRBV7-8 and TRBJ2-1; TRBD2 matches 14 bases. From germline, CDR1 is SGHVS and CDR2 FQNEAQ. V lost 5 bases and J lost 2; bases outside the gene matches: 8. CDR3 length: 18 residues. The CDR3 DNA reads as TGTGCCAGCAGCATCCCGGGACTAGCGGGAGTACCCTACAATGAGCAGTTCTTC. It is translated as CASSIPGLAGVPYNEQFF.

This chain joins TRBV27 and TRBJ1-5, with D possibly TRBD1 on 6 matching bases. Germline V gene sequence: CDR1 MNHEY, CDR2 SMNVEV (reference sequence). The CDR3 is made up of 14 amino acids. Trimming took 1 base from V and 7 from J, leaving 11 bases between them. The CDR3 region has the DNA TGTGCCAGCAGTTTATGGGCAGGGGCGCAGCCCCAGCATTTT. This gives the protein CASSLWAGAQPQHF.

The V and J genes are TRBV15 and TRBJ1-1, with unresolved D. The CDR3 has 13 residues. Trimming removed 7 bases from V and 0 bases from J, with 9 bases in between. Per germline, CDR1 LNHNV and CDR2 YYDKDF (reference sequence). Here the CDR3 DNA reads TGTGCCACCAAAGGACTCCTGAACACTGAAGCTTTCTTT. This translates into CATKGLLNTEAFF.

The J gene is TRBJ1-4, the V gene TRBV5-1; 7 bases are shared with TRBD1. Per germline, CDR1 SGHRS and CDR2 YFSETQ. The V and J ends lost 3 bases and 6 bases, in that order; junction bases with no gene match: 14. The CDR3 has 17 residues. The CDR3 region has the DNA TGCGCCAGCAGCTCCTCCGGGACAGAGCTCCTTCATGAAAAACTGTTTTTT. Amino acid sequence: CASSSSGTELLHEKLFF. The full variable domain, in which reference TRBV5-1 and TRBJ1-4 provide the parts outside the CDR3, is KAGVTQTPRYLIKTRGQQVTLSCSPISGHRSVSWYQQTPGQGLQFLFEYFSETQRNKGNFPGRFSGRQFSNSRSEMNVSTLELGDSALYLCASSSSGTELLHEKLFFGSGTQLSVL.

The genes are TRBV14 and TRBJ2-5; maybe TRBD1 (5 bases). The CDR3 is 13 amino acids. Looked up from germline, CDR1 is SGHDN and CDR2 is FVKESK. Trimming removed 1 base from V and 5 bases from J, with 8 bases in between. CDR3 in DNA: TGTGCCAGCAGCCAAGGACAGCTGGAGACCCAGTACTTC. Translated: CASSQGQLETQYF.

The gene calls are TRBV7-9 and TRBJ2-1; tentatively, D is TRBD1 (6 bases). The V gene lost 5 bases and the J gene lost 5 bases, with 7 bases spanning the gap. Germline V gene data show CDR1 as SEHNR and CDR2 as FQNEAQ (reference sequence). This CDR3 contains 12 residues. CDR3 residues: CASSRTDNEQFF. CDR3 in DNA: TGTGCCAGCAGCCGGACAGACAATGAGCAGTTCTTC.